This TCR beta chain came from a study of response to subunit inactivated influenza vaccine. TCRdb redid the calling of the RT-PCR reads with MiXCR, one entry per CDR3 protein. The sample carries about 190,000 distinct CDR3 sequences, around 14% recorded once. For this clonotype: Its specificity is not known.

Per germline, CDR1 SQVTM and CDR2 ANQGSEA. The CDR3 loop spans 13 amino acids. V lost 2 bases, J lost 2 bases, and 10 bases lay in between. General study results and limits: Each seasonal flu vaccination may recruit only limited new T cells, authors suggested.

The TCR originated in a man over 45 who received an inactivated influenza vaccine. This sequence joins TRBV29-1 and TRBJ2-7; D is unclear. The input for sequencing was CD8+ T cells sorted from PBMCs, taken approximately 5 days after vaccination. In DNA, the CDR3 is TGCAGCGTTGAAAGCGACGGAACCTACGAGCAGTACTTC. Its translation: CSVESDGTYEQYF.